This T cell receptor beta chain is from a study of CD8 T cells in ankylosing spondylitis. Study results and caveats: Made up of eight highly homologous variants, a TCR beta motif appeared characteristic of ankylosing spondylitis blood. The study looked at matched synovial fluid samples from ankylosing spondylitis patients. Disease-linked clones were reported to be significantly enriched there.

The V gene lost 1 base and the J gene lost 4 bases, with 6 bases spanning the gap. Germline loops: CDR1 SGDLS, CDR2 YYNGEE. CDR3 length equals 13 residues. In TCRdb, the 5' RACE reads were re-called with MiXCR into one record per CDR3 protein. The sample includes roughly 400,000 distinct CDR3 sequences, 20% to 25% of them seen just once. Concerning this clonotype: The target antigen is unknown.

This sequence originates from a male donor with ankylosing spondylitis. The sample taken for sequencing was blood, either unsorted or a sorted T cell fraction (not recorded which). V gene TRBV9 combines with J gene TRBJ2-1; D not resolved. For the CDR3, the DNA is TGTGCCAGCAGCGTACAAGGGTACAATGAGCAGTTCTTC. Translating gives CASSVQGYNEQFF.